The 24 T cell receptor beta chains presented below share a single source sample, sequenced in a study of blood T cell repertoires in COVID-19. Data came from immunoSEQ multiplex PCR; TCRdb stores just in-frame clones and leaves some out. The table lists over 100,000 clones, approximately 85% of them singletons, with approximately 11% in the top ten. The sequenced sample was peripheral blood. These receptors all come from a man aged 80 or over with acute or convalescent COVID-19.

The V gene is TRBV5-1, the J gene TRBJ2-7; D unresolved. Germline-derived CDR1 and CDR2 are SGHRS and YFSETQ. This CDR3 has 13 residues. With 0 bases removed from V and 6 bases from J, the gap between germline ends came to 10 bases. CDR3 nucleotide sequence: TGCGCCAGCAGCTTGGAGTCTACAGCCGAGCAGTACTTC. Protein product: CASSLESTAEQYF.

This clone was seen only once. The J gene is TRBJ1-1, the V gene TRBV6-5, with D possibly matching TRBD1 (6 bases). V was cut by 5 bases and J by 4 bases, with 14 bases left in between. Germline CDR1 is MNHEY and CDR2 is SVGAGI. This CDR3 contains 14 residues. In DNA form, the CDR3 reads TGTGCCAGCAGTCACCCCGAACAGGGCACTGAAGCTTTCTTT. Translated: CASSHPEQGTEAFF.

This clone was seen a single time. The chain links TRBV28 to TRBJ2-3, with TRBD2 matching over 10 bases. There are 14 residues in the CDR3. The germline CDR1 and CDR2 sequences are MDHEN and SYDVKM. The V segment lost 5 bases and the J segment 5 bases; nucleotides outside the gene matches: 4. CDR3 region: CASSPGTSEDTQYF. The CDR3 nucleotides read TGTGCCAGCAGTCCCGGGACTAGCGAAGATACGCAGTATTTT.

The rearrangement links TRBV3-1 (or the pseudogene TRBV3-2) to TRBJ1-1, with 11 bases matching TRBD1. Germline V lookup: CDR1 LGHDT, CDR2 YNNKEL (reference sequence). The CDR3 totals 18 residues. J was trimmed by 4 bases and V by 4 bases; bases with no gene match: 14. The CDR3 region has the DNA TGTGCCAGCAGCCGAGCTCCCGGGACAGGGGGTTCAGGCACTGAAGCTTTCTTT. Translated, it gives CASSRAPGTGGSGTEAFF.

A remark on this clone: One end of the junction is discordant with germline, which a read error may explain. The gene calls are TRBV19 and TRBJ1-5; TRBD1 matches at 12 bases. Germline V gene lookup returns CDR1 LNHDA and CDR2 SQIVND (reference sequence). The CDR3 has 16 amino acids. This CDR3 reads CASSAPGTGGRVGRDF. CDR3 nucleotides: TGTGCCAGTAGTGCTCCCGGGACAGGGGGCCGAGTGGGCAGGGATTTT.

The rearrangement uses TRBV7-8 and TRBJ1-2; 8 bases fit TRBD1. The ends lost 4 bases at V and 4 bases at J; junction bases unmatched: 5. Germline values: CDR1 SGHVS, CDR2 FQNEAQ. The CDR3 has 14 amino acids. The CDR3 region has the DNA TGTGCCAGCAGCTCAGGGGGCGCGGTCTATGGCTACACCTTC. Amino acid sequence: CASSSGGAVYGYTF.

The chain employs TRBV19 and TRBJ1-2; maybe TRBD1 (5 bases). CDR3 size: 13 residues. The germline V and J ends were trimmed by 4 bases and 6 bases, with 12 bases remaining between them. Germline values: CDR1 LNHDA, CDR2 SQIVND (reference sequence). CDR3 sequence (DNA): TGTGCCAGTAGTAGTCAGGGAAGTGATGGCTACACCTTC. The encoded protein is CASSSQGSDGYTF.

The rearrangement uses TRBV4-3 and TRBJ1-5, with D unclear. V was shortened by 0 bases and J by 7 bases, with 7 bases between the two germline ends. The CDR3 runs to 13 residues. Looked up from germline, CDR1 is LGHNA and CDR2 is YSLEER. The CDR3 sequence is CASSQEGGQPQHF. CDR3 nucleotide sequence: TGCGCCAGCAGCCAAGAGGGAGGCCAGCCCCAGCATTTT.

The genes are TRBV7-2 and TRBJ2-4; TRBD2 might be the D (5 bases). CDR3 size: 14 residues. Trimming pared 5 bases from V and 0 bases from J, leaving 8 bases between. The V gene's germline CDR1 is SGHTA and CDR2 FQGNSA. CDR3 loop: CASSAGVAKNIQYF. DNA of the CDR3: TGTGCCAGCAGCGCCGGGGTAGCCAAAAACATTCAGTACTTC.

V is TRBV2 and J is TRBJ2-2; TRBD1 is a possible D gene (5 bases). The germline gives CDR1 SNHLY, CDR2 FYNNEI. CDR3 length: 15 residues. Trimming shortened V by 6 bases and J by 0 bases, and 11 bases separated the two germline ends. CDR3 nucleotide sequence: TGTGCCAGCAGAGTGACAGCCACGAACACCGGGGAGCTGTTTTTT. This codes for CASRVTATNTGELFF.

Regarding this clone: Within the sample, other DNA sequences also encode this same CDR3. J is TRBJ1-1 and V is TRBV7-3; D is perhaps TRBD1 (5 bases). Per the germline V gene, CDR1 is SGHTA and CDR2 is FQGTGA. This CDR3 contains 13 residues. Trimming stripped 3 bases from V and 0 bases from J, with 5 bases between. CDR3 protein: CASSLTVNTEAFF. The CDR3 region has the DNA TGTGCCAGCAGCTTGACAGTGAACACTGAAGCTTTCTTT.

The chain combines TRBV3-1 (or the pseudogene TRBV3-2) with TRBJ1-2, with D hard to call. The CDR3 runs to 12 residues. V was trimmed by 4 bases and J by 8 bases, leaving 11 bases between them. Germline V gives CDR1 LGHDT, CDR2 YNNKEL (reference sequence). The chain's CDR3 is CASSPHSGGYTF. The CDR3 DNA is TGTGCCAGCAGCCCCCATTCAGGAGGCTACACCTTC.

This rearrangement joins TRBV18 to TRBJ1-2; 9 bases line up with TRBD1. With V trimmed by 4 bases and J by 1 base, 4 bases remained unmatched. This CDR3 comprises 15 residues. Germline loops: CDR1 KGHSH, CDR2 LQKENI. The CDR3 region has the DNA TGTGCCAGCTCACTAGGGACAGGGAATAACTATGGCTACACCTTC. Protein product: CASSLGTGNNYGYTF.

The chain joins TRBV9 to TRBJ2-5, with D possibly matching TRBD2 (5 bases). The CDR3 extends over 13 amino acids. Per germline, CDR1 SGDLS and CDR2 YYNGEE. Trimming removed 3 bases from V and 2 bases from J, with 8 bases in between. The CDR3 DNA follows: TGTGCCAGCAGCGACGGGGTACAAGAGACCCAGTACTTC. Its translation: CASSDGVQETQYF.

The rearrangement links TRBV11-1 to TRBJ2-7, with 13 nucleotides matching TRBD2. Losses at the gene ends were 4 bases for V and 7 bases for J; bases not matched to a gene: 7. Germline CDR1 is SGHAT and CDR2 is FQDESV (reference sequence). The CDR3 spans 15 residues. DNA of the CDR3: TGTGCCAGCAGCTATGAGACGGGACTAGCGGGAGAGCAGTACTTC. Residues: CASSYETGLAGEQYF.

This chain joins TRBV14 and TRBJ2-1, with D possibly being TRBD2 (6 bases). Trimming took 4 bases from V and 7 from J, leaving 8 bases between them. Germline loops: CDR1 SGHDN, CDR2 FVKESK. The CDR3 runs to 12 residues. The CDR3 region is CASSPGGNEQFF. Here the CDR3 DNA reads TGTGCCAGCAGCCCCGGAGGGAATGAGCAGTTCTTC. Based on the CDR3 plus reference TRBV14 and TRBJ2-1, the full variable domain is EAGVTQFPSHSVIEKGQTVTLRCDPISGHDNLYWYRRVMGKEIKFLLHFVKESKQDESGMPNNRFLAERTGGTYSTLKVQPAELEDSGVYFCASSPGGNEQFFGPGTRLTVL.

CDR3 DNA sequence: TGTGCCAGCAGCTTCCAGGGGACTGAAGCTTTCTTT. It is translated as CASSFQGTEAFF. This chain joins TRBV11-2 and TRBJ1-1; D possibly corresponds to TRBD1 (6 bases). The length of the CDR3 is 12 residues. CDR1 is SGHAT and CDR2 is FQNNGV in the germline V gene. The V end was cut by 3 bases, the J end by 5 bases, with 7 bases between.

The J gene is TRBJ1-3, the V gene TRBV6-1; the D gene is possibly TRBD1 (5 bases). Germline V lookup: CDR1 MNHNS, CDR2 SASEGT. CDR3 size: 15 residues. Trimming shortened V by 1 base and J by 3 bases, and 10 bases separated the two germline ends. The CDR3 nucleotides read TGTGCCAGCAGTGAAGGGGGCAGGGTTGGAAACACCATATATTTT. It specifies CASSEGGRVGNTIYF.

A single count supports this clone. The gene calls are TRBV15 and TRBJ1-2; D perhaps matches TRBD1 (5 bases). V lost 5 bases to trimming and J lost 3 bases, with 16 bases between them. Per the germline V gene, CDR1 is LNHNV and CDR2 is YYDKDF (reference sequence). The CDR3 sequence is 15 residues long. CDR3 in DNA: TGTGCCACCAGCGGGGGGGTTGGCTTGGACTATGGCTACACCTTC. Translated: CATSGGVGLDYGYTF.

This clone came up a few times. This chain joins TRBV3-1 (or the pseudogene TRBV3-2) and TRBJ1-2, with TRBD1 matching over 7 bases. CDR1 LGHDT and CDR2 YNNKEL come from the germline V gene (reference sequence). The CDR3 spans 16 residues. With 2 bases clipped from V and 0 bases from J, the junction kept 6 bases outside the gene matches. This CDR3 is CASSQSGGRANYGYTF. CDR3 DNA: TGTGCCAGCAGCCAATCAGGGGGTAGGGCTAACTATGGCTACACCTTC.

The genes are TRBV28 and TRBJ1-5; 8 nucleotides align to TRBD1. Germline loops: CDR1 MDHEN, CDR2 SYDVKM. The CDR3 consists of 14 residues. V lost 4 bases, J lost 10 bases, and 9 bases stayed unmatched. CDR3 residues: CASSSGQGRGPQHF. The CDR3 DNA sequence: TGTGCCAGCAGTTCCGGACAGGGCAGGGGACCCCAGCATTTT. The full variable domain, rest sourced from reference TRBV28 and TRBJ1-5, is DVKVTQSSRYLVKRTGEKVFLECVQDMDHENMFWYRQDPGLGLRLIYFSYDVKMKEKGDIPEGYSVSREKKERFSLILESASTNQTSMYLCASSSGQGRGPQHFGDGTRLSIL.

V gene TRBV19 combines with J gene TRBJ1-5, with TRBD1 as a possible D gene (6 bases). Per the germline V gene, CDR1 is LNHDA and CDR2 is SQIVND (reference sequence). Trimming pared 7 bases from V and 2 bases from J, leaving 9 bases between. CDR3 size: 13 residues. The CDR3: CASTYRGNQPQHF. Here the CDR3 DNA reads TGTGCCAGTACCTACAGGGGCAATCAGCCCCAGCATTTT.

CDR3 protein: CASDRGSTDTQYF. The CDR3 DNA reads as TGTGCTTCCGACAGAGGTAGCACAGATACGCAGTATTTT. V usage is TRBV30 and J usage is TRBJ2-3, with D possibly matching TRBD1 (5 bases). Per germline, CDR1 GTSNPN and CDR2 SVGIG (reference sequence). The CDR3 length is 13 residues.

The CDR3 bases are TGCGCCAGCAGCCCAGACGGCGGGAACACAGATACGCAGTATTTT. Residues: CASSPDGGNTDTQYF. The chain combines TRBV4-3 with TRBJ2-3; possible D gene TRBD2, 6 bases. The CDR3 is made up of 15 amino acids. V was cut by 4 bases and J by 2 bases, with 13 bases left in between. Germline V gene sequence: CDR1 LGHNA, CDR2 YSLEER.